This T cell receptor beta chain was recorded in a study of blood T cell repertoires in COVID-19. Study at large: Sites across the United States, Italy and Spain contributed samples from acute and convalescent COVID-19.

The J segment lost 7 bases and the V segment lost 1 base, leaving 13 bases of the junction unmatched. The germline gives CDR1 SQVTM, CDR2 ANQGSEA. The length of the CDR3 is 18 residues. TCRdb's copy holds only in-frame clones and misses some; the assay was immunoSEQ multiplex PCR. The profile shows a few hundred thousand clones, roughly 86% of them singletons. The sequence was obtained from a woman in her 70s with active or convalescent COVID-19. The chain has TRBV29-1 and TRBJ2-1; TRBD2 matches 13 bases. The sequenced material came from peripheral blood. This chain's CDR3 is CSVEGTSGGPRGGNEQFF. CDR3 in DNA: TGCAGCGTTGAAGGGACTAGCGGGGGTCCGCGTGGGGGGAATGAGCAGTTCTTC.